The sequence of this T cell receptor beta chain was determined in a study of blood T cell repertoires in COVID-19. Whole-study context: Italy, Spain and the United States were the sources of the convalescent and acute COVID-19 samples.

The CDR3 loop spans 15 amino acids. Trimming took off 1 base at V and 1 base at J, with 8 bases between the two ends. From germline, CDR1 is LNHDA and CDR2 SQIVND (reference sequence). This clone was observed a single time. Clinical history as reported by participants underpinned cohort assignment. In the original processing: From reference gene primer amplification, estimates of nucleated cell counts were derived. This table comes from immunoSEQ multiplex PCR, and its TCRdb copy is limited to in-frame clones, with some not included. V and J calls and clone size are given by that table; D and trimming were obtained from the DNA. The table records some 250,000 clones, approximately 91% of them present only once.

Sequencing was performed on PBMCs or T cells enriched from blood (not recorded which). V gene TRBV19 combines with J gene TRBJ1-5, with D perhaps matching TRBD1 (5 bases). The TCR was taken from a woman between 40 and 55 years old with acute COVID-19. As DNA, the CDR3 is TGTGCCAGTAGTATAGTCCAGGGAAGCAATCAGCCCCAGCATTTT. As protein: CASSIVQGSNQPQHF.